The clone carrying this T cell receptor beta chain was observed a handful of times. The antigen is undetermined. This sample is part of a study of post-analysis software for immune sequencing data. Overall study results and limits: F measure showed strong co-clustering of same-batch samples.

Libraries were made from TCR beta cDNA, and they carried unique molecular identifiers. Input of roughly 0.9 to 11 million T cells yielded about half a million cDNA molecules. Using its own MiXCR run on the PCR reads, TCRdb lists one record per CDR3 protein. The repertoire consists of 500,000 to 600,000 distinct CDR3 sequences, with roughly two fifths occurring once and the leading ten covering more than 1.5%. The TCR originated in a girl under 18 with multiple sclerosis. The sample consisted of blood.

CDR3 protein: CATIVCGRSQETQFF. In nucleotides, the CDR3 is TGTGCCACCATTGTTTGCGGGAGGTCACAAGAGACCCAGTTCTTC. The genes are TRBV10-3 and TRBJ2-1; TRBD2 matches at 8 bases. The CDR3 runs 15 residues. Germline CDR1 and CDR2: ENHRY and SYGVKD. Unmatched junction bases numbered 21, after V lost 10 bases and J lost 13 bases.